This T cell receptor (beta chain) originates from a study of OX40 agonist ivuxolimab in advanced cancers. Clones were read by immunoSEQ multiplex PCR, and TCRdb kept only the in-frame ones, dropping some. In the table there are 75,000 to 80,000 clones, roughly 80% of which are singletons. The V gene's germline CDR1 is LGHNA and CDR2 YNFKEQ. The V segment lost 1 base and the J segment 1 base; nucleotides outside the gene matches: 7. The CDR3 consists of 17 residues. The J gene is TRBJ2-7, the V gene TRBV4-2; 10 bases match TRBD1. Sample: CD4+ or CD8+ T cells sorted from blood, taken in a trial of the OX40 agonist ivuxolimab. The source of this sequence is an adult with an advanced solid tumor such as melanoma, head and neck, liver or kidney cancer. Here the CDR3 reads CASSQAFGQGVSYEQYF. The CDR3 coding sequence is TGTGCCAGCAGCCAAGCCTTCGGACAGGGGGTTTCCTACGAGCAGTACTTC.